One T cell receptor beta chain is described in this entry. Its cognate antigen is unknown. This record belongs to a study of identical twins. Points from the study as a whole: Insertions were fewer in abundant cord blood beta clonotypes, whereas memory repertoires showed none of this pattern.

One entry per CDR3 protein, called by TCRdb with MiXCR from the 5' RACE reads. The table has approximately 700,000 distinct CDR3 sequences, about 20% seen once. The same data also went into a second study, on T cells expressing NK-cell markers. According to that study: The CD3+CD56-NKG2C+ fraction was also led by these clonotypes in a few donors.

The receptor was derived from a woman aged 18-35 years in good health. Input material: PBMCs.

CDR3 sequence (DNA): TGTGCCAGCAGGATAACCGGGACTAGCGGCACAGATACGCAGTATTTT. It codes for CASRITGTSGTDTQYF. The chain is built from TRBV10-3 and TRBJ2-3; 10 nucleotides match TRBD2. Germline trimming cut 10 bases from V and 1 base from J; bases unmatched to any gene: 11. CDR3 length equals 16 residues. The germline gives CDR1 ENHRY, CDR2 SYGVKD.